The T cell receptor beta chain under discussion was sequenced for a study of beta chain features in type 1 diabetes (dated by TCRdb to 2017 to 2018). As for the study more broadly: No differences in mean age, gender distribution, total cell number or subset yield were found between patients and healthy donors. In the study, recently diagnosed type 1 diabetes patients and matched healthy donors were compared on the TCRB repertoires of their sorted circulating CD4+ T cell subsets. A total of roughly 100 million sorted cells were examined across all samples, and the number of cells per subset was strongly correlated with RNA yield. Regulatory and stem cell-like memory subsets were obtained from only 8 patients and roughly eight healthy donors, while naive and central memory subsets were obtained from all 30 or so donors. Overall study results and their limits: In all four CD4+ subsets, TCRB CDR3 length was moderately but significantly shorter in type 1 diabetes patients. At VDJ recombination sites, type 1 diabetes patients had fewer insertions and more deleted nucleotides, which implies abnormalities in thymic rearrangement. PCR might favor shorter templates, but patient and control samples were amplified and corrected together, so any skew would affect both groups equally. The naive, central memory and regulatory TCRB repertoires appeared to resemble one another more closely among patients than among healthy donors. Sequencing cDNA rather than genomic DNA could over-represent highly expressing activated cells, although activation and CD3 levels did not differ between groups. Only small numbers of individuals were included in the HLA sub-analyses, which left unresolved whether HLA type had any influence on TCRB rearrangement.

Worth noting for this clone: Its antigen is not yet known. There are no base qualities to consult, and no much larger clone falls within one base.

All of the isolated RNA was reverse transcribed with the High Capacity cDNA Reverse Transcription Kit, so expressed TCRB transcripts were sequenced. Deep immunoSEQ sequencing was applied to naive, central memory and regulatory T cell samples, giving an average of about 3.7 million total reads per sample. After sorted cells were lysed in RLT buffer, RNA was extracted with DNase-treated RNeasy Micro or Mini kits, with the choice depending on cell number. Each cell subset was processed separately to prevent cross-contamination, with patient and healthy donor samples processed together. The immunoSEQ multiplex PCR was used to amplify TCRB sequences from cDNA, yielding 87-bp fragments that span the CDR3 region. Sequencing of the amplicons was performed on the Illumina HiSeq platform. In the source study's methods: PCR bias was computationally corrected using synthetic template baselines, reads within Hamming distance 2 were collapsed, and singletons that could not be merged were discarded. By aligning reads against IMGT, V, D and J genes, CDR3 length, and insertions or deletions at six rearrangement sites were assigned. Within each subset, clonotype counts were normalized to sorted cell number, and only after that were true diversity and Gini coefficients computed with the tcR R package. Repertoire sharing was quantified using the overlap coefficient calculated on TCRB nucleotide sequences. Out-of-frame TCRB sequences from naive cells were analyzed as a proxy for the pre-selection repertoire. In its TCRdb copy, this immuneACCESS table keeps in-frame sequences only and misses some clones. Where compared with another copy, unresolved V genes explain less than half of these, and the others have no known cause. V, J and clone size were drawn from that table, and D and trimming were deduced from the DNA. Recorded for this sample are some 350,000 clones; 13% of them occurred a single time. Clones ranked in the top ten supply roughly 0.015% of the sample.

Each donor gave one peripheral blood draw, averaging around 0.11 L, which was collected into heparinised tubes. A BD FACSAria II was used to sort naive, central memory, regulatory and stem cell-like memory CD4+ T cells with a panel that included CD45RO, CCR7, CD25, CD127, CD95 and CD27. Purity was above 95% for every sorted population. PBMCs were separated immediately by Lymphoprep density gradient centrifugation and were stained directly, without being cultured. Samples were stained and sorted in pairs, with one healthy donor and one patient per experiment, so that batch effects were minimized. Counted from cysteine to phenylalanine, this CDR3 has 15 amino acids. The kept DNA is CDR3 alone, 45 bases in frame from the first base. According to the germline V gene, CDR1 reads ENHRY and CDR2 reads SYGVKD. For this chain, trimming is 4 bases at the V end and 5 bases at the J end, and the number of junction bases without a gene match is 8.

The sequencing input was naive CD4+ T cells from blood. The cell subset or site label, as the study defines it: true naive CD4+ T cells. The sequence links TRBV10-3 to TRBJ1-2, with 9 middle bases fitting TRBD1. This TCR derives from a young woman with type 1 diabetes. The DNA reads TGTGCCATCAGTGCCTCCGGACAGGGGTATTATGGCTACACCTTC. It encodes CAISASGQGYYGYTF.